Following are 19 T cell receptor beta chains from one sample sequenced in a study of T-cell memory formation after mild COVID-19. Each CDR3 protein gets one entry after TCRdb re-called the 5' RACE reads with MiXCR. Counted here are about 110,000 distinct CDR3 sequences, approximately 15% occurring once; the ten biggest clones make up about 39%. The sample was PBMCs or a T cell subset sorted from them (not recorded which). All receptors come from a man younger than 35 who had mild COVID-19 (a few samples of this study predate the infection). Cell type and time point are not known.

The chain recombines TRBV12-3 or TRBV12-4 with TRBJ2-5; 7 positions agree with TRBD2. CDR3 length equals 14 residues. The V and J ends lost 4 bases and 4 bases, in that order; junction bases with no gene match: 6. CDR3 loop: CASSSGLIPETQYF. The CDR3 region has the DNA TGTGCCAGCAGTTCGGGACTAATCCCAGAGACCCAGTACTTC.

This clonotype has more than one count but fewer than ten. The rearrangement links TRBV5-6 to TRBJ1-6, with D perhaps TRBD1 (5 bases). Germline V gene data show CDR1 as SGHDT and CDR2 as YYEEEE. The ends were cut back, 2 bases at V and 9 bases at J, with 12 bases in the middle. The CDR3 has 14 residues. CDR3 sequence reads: CASSFSGGGSPLHF. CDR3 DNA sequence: TGTGCCAGCAGCTTTTCGGGGGGGGGTTCACCCCTCCACTTT.

CDR3 coding DNA: TGTGCCAGCAGTTTTTGGGAATTCAGGCACGAGCAGTACTTC. It encodes CASSFWEFRHEQYF. V usage is TRBV12-3 or TRBV12-4 and J usage is TRBJ2-7, with D hard to call. V was pared by 3 bases and J by 5 bases, with 14 bases between. This CDR3 contains 14 residues.

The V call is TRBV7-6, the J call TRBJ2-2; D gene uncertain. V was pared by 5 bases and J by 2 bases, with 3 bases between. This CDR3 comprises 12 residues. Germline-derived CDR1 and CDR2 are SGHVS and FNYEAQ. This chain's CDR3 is CASSINTGELFF. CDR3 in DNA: TGTGCCAGCAGCATAAACACCGGGGAGCTGTTTTTT.

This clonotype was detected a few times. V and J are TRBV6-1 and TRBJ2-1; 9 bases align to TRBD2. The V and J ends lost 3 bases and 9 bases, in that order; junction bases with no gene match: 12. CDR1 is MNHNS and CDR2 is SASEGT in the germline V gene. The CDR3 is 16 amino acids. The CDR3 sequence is CASSDLSRGGLGEQFF. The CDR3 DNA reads TGTGCCAGCAGTGACCTCTCGCGGGGGGGCCTGGGTGAGCAGTTCTTC.

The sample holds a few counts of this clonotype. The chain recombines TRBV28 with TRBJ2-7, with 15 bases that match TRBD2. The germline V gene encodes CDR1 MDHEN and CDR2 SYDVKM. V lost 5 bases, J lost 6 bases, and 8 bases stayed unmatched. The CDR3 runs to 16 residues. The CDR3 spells CASSPRTSGGVSEQYV. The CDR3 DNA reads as TGTGCCAGCAGTCCCCGGACTAGCGGGGGGGTATCCGAGCAGTACGTC.

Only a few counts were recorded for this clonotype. The CDR3 sequence is CASSYRAGYEQYV. The DNA of the CDR3 is TGTGCCAGCAGTTACCGGGCGGGGTACGAGCAGTACGTC. The chain uses TRBV6-2 or TRBV6-3 and TRBJ2-7, with D possibly being TRBD2 (6 bases). Trimming took off 2 bases at V and 4 bases at J, with 9 bases between the two ends. The CDR3 contains 13 residues. Germline CDR1 reads MNHEY; CDR2 reads SVGEGT.

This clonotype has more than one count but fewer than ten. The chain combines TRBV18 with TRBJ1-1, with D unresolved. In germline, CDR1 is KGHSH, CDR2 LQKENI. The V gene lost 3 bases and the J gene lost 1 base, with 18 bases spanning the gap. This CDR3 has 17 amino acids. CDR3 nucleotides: TGTGCCAGCTCACCGACCCCGGGTGATCGGGCGAACACTGAAGCTTTCTTT. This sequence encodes CASSPTPGDRANTEAFF. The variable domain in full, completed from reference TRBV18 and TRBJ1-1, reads NAGVMQNPRHLVRRRGQEARLRCSPMKGHSHVYWYRQLPEEGLKFMVYLQKENIIDESGMPKERFSAEFPKEGPSILRIQQVVRGDSAAYFCASSPTPGDRANTEAFFGQGTRLTVV.

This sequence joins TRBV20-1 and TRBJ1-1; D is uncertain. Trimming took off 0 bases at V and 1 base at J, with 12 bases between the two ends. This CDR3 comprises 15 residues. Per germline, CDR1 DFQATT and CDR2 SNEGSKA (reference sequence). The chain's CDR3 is CSARDTSPQNTEAFF. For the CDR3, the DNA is TGCAGTGCTAGAGATACGAGTCCCCAGAACACTGAAGCTTTCTTT.

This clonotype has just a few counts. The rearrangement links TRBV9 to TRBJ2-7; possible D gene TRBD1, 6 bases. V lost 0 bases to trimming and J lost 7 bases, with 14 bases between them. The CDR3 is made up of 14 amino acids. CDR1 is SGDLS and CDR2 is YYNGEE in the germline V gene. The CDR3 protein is CASSVDLGAREQYF. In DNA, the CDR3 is TGTGCCAGCAGCGTAGATCTGGGGGCGAGAGAGCAGTACTTC.

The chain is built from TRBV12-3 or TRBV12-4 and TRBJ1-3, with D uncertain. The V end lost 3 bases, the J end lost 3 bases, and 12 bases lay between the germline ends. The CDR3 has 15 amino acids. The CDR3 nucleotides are TGTGCCAGCAGTTTGGTCTTTTTGGGTGGAAACACCATATATTTT. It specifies CASSLVFLGGNTIYF.

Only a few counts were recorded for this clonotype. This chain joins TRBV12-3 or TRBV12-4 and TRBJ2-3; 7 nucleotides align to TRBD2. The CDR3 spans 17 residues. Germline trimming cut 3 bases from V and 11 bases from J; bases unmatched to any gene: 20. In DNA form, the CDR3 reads TGTGCCAGCAGTTTTATCCCGGGTGCCACCCCGCGGGGGTGGCAGTATTTT. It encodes CASSFIPGATPRGWQYF.

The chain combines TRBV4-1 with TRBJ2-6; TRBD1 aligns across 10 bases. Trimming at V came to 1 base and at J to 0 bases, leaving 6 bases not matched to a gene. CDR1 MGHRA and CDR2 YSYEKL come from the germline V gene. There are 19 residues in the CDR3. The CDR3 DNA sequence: TGCGCCAGCAGCCAAGGATGGACAGGGGGGAGCTCTGGGGCCAACGTCCTGACTTTC. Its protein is CASSQGWTGGSSGANVLTF.

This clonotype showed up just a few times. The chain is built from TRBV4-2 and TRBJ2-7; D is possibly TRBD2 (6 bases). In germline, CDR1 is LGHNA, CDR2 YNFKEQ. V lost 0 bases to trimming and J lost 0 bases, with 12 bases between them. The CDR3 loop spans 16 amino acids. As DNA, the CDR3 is TGTGCCAGCAGCCAAGATTTCGCGGGGAACTCCTACGAGCAGTACTTC. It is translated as CASSQDFAGNSYEQYF.

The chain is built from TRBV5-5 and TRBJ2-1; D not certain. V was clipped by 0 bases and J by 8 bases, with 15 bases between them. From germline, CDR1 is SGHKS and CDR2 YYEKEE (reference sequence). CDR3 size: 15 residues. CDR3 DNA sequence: TGTGCCAGCAGCTTGGAACTTCTGGGGATGGATGAGCAGTTCTTC. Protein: CASSLELLGMDEQFF. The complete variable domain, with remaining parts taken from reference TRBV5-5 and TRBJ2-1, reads DAGVTQSPTHLIKTRGQQVTLRCSPISGHKSVSWYQQVLGQGPQFIFQYYEKEERGRGNFPDRFSARQFPNYSSELNVNALLLGDSALYLCASSLELLGMDEQFFGPGTRLTVL.

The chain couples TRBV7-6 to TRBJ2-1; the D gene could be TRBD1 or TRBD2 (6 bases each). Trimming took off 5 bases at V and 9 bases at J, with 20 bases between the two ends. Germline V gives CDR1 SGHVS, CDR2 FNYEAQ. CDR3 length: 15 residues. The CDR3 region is CASSQEGGPGGEQFF. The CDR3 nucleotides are TGTGCCAGCAGCCAAGAAGGGGGGCCCGGCGGTGAGCAGTTCTTC.

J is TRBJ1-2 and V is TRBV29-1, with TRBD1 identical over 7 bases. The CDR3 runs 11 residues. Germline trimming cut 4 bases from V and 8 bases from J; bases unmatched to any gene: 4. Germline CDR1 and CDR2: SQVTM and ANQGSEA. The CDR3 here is CSVGGTEGYTF. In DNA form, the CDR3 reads TGCAGCGTTGGCGGGACAGAAGGCTACACCTTC.

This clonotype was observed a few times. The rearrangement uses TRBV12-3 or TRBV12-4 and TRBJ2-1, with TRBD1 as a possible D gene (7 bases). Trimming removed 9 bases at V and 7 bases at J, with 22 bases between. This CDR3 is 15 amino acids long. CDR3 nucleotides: TGTGCCAGTAGGGGGGAAGGGGGCGCAGGAAATGAGCAGTTCTTC. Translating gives CASRGEGGAGNEQFF.

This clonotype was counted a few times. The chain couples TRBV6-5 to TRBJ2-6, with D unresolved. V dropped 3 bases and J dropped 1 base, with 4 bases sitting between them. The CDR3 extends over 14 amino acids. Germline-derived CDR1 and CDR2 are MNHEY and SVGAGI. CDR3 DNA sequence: TGTGCCAGCAGTTATGGGTCTGGGGCCAACGTCCTGACTTTC. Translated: CASSYGSGANVLTF.